These T cell receptor beta chains were read from a single sample in a study of shared clonotypes between healthy human individuals. Repertoires were generated with immunoSEQ multiplex PCR, while TCRdb's copy carries only in-frame clones and drops some. The table has nearly 2 million clones, roughly 95% seen once; the top ten hold roughly 1%. The specimen sequenced was naive CD8+ T cells sorted from blood. These TCRs come from a man aged 18 to 29 in good health. CDR3s include the opening cysteine and the closing phenylalanine or tryptophan. D genes are given only for firm matches. Part of the rows lack a size; the others show once, few, many or a class for expanded clones.

J gene,clone size,D gene,V gene,CDR3 DNA,CDR3 protein
TRBJ2-3,.,.,TRBV11-3,TGTGCCAGCAGCTTATATCCCGGCGGGGTAGATACGCAGTATTTT,CASSLYPGGVDTQYF
TRBJ2-3,.,.,TRBV19,TGTGCCAGTAGTATAGATGGTGAGGGGAATACGCAGTATTTT,CASSIDGEGNTQYF
TRBJ1-1,.,.,TRBV19,TGTGCCAGTACCGTGACAGCCAACACTGAAGCTTTCTTT,CASTVTANTEAFF
TRBJ2-5,.,.,TRBV6-1,TGTGCCAGCAGACCGACGGAACTGTACCAAGAGACCCAGTACTTC,CASRPTELYQETQYF
TRBJ1-1,.,.,TRBV7-9,TGTGCCAGCGGCCTCTCGAACACTGAAGCTTTCTTT,CASGLSNTEAFF
TRBJ2-7,.,.,TRBV5-1,TGCGCCAGCAGCCTTTCCGGGATCGACGAGCAGTACTTC,CASSLSGIDEQYF
TRBJ2-3,.,.,TRBV13,TGTGCCAGCAGCCCGGACGGTGATACGCAGTATTTT,CASSPDGDTQYF
TRBJ2-1,.,TRBD1,TRBV7-9,TGTGCCAGCAGCCCCCCGGGACAGGGAAGGGATGAGCAGTTCTTC,CASSPPGQGRDEQFF
TRBJ2-2,.,TRBD2,TRBV5-4,TGTGCCAGCAGCTTTGGACTAGCGGGAGCGGGCGGGGAGCTGTTTTTT,CASSFGLAGAGGELFF
TRBJ2-7,.,.,TRBV6-5,TGTGCCAGCAGGACTACCGCTAGCTCCTACGAGCAGTACTTC,CASRTTASSYEQYF
TRBJ1-4,.,.,TRBV4-1,TGCGCCAGCAGCCCAAGCACGGTTAATGAAAAACTGTTTTTT,CASSPSTVNEKLFF
TRBJ2-1,.,.,TRBV27,TGTGCCAGCAGACCCGGACGGAATGAGCAGTTCTTC,CASRPGRNEQFF
TRBJ2-1,.,.,TRBV4-3,TGCGCCAGCAGCCAAGATTCGGGTTTTGGGGGGAGCTCCTACAATGAGCAGTTCTTC,CASSQDSGFGGSSYNEQFF
TRBJ2-1,.,TRBD2,TRBV5-4,TGTGCCAGCAGCACACGTGAGCGGGGGACCTACAATGAGCAGTTCTTC,CASSTRERGTYNEQFF
TRBJ2-1,once,TRBD2,TRBV5-5,TGTGCCAGCAGCTTGATAGCGGGAGGGGCCTACAATGAGCAGTTCTTC,CASSLIAGGAYNEQFF
TRBJ2-3,.,TRBD2,TRBV27,TGTGCCAGCAGTCCCCCCCCTAGCGGCAGCACAGATACGCAGTATTTT,CASSPPPSGSTDTQYF
TRBJ1-1,once,.,TRBV5-1,TGCGCCAGCAGCAGCAAAGGAACGAACACTGAAGCTTTCTTT,CASSSKGTNTEAFF
TRBJ1-2,.,TRBD1,TRBV27,TGTGCCAGCAGTTCCTCGACAGGGGAGGCTAACTATGGCTACACCTTC,CASSSSTGEANYGYTF
TRBJ2-2,.,TRBD1,TRBV29-1,TGCAGCGTTGGCACAGGGGCCGGGGAGCTGTTTTTT,CSVGTGAGELFF
TRBJ2-5,.,.,TRBV6-5,TGTGCCAGCAGTTACGTTTCATCGCAAGAGACCCAGTACTTC,CASSYVSSQETQYF
TRBJ1-1,.,.,TRBV6-5,TGTGCCAGCAGCCCAGGGACTTGGGGTGATACTGAAGCTTTCTTT,CASSPGTWGDTEAFF
TRBJ2-7,.,TRBD1,TRBV14,TGTGCCAGCAGCCAAGAGGGGACAGCGCTGGCCTACGAGCAGTACTTC,CASSQEGTALAYEQYF
TRBJ1-2,once,TRBD1,TRBV6-6,TGTGCCAGCAGCTCCACAGGGGTGGATGGCTACACCTTC,CASSSTGVDGYTF
TRBJ2-3,.,.,TRBV5-8,TGTGCCAGCAGCCGGGACACGGCCACAGATACGCAGTATTTT,CASSRDTATDTQYF
TRBJ2-1,.,.,TRBV27,TGTGCCAGCAGTAAGGTGCTGGAGGGTCCAGTCTTC,CASSKVLEGPVF
TRBJ2-1,.,TRBD2,TRBV2,TGTGCCAGCAGTGAGGGGACTAGCGGGACCTATGAGCAGTTCTTC,CASSEGTSGTYEQFF
TRBJ2-5,.,TRBD2,TRBV5-4,TGTGCCAGCAGCTTGACTAGCGGGGCTCAAGAGACCCAGTACTTC,CASSLTSGAQETQYF
TRBJ1-4,many,TRBD1,TRBV7-9,TGTGCCAGCAGCTTAACCGGGACAGGGGTATTCAGTGAAAAACTGTTTTTT,CASSLTGTGVFSEKLFF
TRBJ1-1,.,TRBD1,TRBV5-1,TGCGCCAGCGCGTCCCTCACAGGGGCCGGCACTGAAGCTTTCTTT,CASASLTGAGTEAFF
TRBJ2-1,.,TRBD2,TRBV11-2,TGTGCCAGCAGCTCCGAGGCGGGGGGGCTCTACAATGAGCAGTTCTTC,CASSSEAGGLYNEQFF
TRBJ2-1,.,.,TRBV27,TGTGCCAGCAGTTTCGCAGGTTCCTACAATGAGCAGTTCTTC,CASSFAGSYNEQFF
TRBJ1-4,.,.,TRBV9,TGTGCCAGCAGCGTAGATGAGGGCGGGGCAACTAATGAAAAACTGTTTTTT,CASSVDEGGATNEKLFF
TRBJ1-1,.,.,TRBV6-5,TGTGCCAGCAGTTACGTGCAGAACACTGAAGCTTTCTTT,CASSYVQNTEAFF
TRBJ2-1,.,.,TRBV29-1,TGCAGCGCTCGTAGAGGGAATGAGCAGTTCTTC,CSARRGNEQFF
TRBJ2-5,.,TRBD2,TRBV4-3,TGCGCCAGCAGCCAAGAGGGACTAGCGGGAGAACGAGAGACCCAGTACTTC,CASSQEGLAGERETQYF